This T cell receptor beta chain is from a study of vaccination effects on CD4 cells after COVID-19. The CDR3 is 13 residues long. CDR1 is SNHLY, CDR2 FYNNEI, per germline. V dropped 4 bases and J dropped 7 bases, with 13 bases sitting between them. Here immunoSEQ multiplex PCR was the method, and the copy in TCRdb shows in-frame clones only, minus some. The sample carries approximately 47,000 clones, 76% recorded once. The authors isolated CD4+ T cells after about 10 days of culture. The individual was infected with SARS-CoV-2 between March and December 2020, as confirmed by PCR. As for this clone: No antigen is known for it.

This receptor was obtained from a human donor who had a prior SARS-CoV-2 infection. Sequencing used CD4+ T cells from PBMCs cultured without peptide, obtained before COVID-19 vaccination. This sequence joins TRBV2 and TRBJ1-1, with no clear D. The CDR3 DNA is TGTGCCAGCAGTGTAACTACAGCGGGTGAAGCTTTCTTT. Amino acids: CASSVTTAGEAFF.